These 18 T cell receptor beta chains share one sample of origin, sequenced in a study of blood T cell repertoires in COVID-19. Libraries were prepared by immunoSEQ multiplex PCR; TCRdb keeps only in-frame clonotypes and omits some of them. The sample contains a few hundred thousand clones, about 81% of which appear only once. The sequenced sample was PBMCs or T cells enriched from blood (not recorded which). The receptor set was obtained from a man aged 35-49 years who had recovered from COVID-19.

As concerns this clone: Other DNA variants within this sample encode the same CDR3. V usage is TRBV5-6 and J usage is TRBJ2-7; D is perhaps TRBD1 (5 bases). This CDR3 has 13 amino acids. The germline V and J ends were trimmed by 3 bases and 2 bases, with 9 bases remaining between them. The germline gives CDR1 SGHDT, CDR2 YYEEEE. The CDR3 here is CASSSQGPYEQYF. CDR3 bases: TGTGCCAGCAGCTCTCAGGGTCCCTACGAGCAGTACTTC. The variable domain in full, with the rest retrieved from reference TRBV5-6 and TRBJ2-7, is DAGVTQSPTHLIKTRGQQVTLRCSPKSGHDTVSWYQQALGQGPQFIFQYYEEEERQRGNFPDRFSGHQFPNYSSELNVNALLLGDSALYLCASSSQGPYEQYFGPGTRLTVT.

This clone was seen a single time. V gene TRBV19 combines with J gene TRBJ1-5; TRBD1 might be the D (5 bases). CDR3 length equals 14 residues. Germline V gene lookup returns CDR1 LNHDA and CDR2 SQIVND (reference sequence). The ends were cut back, 4 bases at V and 0 bases at J, with 7 bases in the middle. This chain's CDR3 is CASSRQISNQPQHF. CDR3 bases: TGTGCCAGTAGTAGACAGATTAGCAATCAGCCCCAGCATTTT.

This rearrangement joins TRBV2 to TRBJ1-6; D not resolved. The CDR3 runs to 14 residues. With 8 bases removed from V and 8 bases from J, the gap between germline ends came to 16 bases. Germline V gene lookup returns CDR1 SNHLY and CDR2 FYNNEI. The CDR3 region is CASSRELRDSPLHF. The CDR3 coding sequence is TGTGCCAGCTCTAGGGAGCTGCGGGATTCACCCCTCCACTTT.

The chain is built from TRBV11-2 and TRBJ1-5; 9 bases align to TRBD1. Germline CDR1 SGHAT, CDR2 FQNNGV. The ends lost 8 bases at V and 3 bases at J; junction bases unmatched: 5. This CDR3 has 14 amino acids. The CDR3 region is CASSRTGANQPQHF. Here the CDR3 DNA reads TGTGCCAGCTCAAGGACAGGGGCCAATCAGCCCCAGCATTTT.

This clone was seen once. CDR3 sequence reads: CSVGYSGAYEQYF. The CDR3 region has the DNA TGCAGCGTTGGGTACTCGGGAGCCTACGAGCAGTACTTC. The V gene is TRBV29-1, the J gene TRBJ2-7, with D tentatively TRBD2 (6 bases). The CDR3 sequence is 13 residues long. Trimming took off 4 bases at V and 2 bases at J, with 12 bases between the two ends. Germline V gene sequence: CDR1 SQVTM, CDR2 ANQGSEA.

This chain uses TRBV30 with TRBJ1-5; perhaps TRBD1 as D (5 bases). Germline values: CDR1 GTSNPN, CDR2 SVGIG (reference sequence). This CDR3 is 13 amino acids long. V was trimmed by 4 bases and J by 5 bases, leaving 12 bases between them. As DNA, the CDR3 is TGTGCCTGGAACGGGGGGGACTATCAGCCCCAGCATTTT. It encodes CAWNGGDYQPQHF.

On this clone itself: Other DNA sequences in the same sample also yield this CDR3. This chain connects TRBV7-2 to TRBJ2-7; 13 nucleotides line up with TRBD2. The trim removed 5 bases at V and 3 bases at J, leaving 1 base unmatched. Per the germline V gene, CDR1 is SGHTA and CDR2 is FQGNSA. The CDR3 length is 14 residues. The CDR3 here is CASSRTSGSYEQYF. In DNA, the CDR3 is TGTGCCAGCAGCCGGACTAGCGGGAGCTACGAGCAGTACTTC. Combining the CDR3 with reference TRBV7-2 and TRBJ2-7 gives the whole variable domain GAGVSQSPSNKVTEKGKDVELRCDPISGHTALYWYRQSLGQGLEFLIYFQGNSAPDKSGLPSDRFSAERTGGSVSTLTIQRTQQEDSAVYLCASSRTSGSYEQYFGPGTRLTVT.

This chain links TRBV7-9 with TRBJ2-3; D gene unclear. Trimming stripped 0 bases from V and 0 bases from J, with 10 bases between. In germline, CDR1 is SEHNR, CDR2 FQNEAQ (reference sequence). The CDR3 loop spans 16 amino acids. CDR3 amino acids: CASSLAGRQSTDTQYF. CDR3 in DNA: TGTGCCAGCAGCTTAGCCGGTCGACAAAGCACAGATACGCAGTATTTT.

On this clone itself: Additional DNA sequences in this sample encode the identical CDR3. The chain recombines TRBV18 with TRBJ2-3; unclear D gene. The CDR3 has 14 amino acids. Trimming stripped 2 bases from V and 0 bases from J, with 6 bases between. Germline V gene sequence: CDR1 KGHSH, CDR2 LQKENI. CDR3 DNA sequence: TGTGCCAGCTCACCAGGCAGGAGCACAGATACGCAGTATTTT. Residues: CASSPGRSTDTQYF.

The chain uses TRBV24-1 and TRBJ1-5; 7 nucleotides align to TRBD1. The germline V gene has CDR1 KGHDR and CDR2 SFDVKD. The CDR3 length is 13 residues. The ends lost 10 bases at V and 7 bases at J; junction bases unmatched: 9. The CDR3 region is CATGTTGEQPQHF. CDR3 nucleotide sequence: TGTGCCACAGGGACCACAGGGGAACAGCCCCAGCATTTT.

The chain carries TRBV18 and TRBJ1-4, with TRBD1 matching 9 bases. CDR3 length: 16 amino acids. Germline loops: CDR1 KGHSH, CDR2 LQKENI. The J segment lost 5 bases and the V segment lost 5 bases, leaving 9 bases of the junction unmatched. The CDR3 reads CASSKGSQGANEKLFF. The CDR3 DNA reads as TGTGCCAGCTCAAAGGGCTCACAGGGGGCAAATGAAAAACTGTTTTTT.

The chain uses TRBV19 and TRBJ2-2, with 7 positions matching TRBD1. Germline lookup yields CDR1 LNHDA and CDR2 SQIVND (reference sequence). V shed 7 bases, J shed 6 bases, and the junction held 5 bases outside the gene matches. This CDR3 region has 13 residues. CDR3 sequence reads: CASKRGLPGELFF. Written as DNA, the CDR3 is TGTGCCAGTAAGAGGGGGCTTCCCGGGGAGCTGTTTTTT.

The gene calls are TRBV3-1 (or the pseudogene TRBV3-2) and TRBJ1-1; D is unresolved. CDR3 length: 12 residues. Germline CDR1 LGHDT, CDR2 YNNKEL (reference sequence). V gave up 4 bases and J gave up 7 bases, with 10 bases separating them. CDR3 DNA sequence: TGTGCCAGCAGCCGTCATATCGGTGAAGCTTTCTTT. It translates to CASSRHIGEAFF.

This clone was seen at least ten times. This chain joins TRBV19 and TRBJ1-1, with D maybe TRBD1 (6 bases). The CDR3 extends over 13 amino acids. Between the trimmed V and J ends, which lost 7 bases and 9 bases, there was a span of 18 bases. CDR1 and CDR2 (germline): LNHDA, SQIVND (reference sequence). The CDR3 coding sequence is TGTGCCAGTAAGGGCAGGGGCGGAAAAAAAGCTTTCTTT. Its translation: CASKGRGGKKAFF.

This chain links TRBV4-1 with TRBJ1-3, with unresolved D. The CDR3 is 19 residues long. V gave up 2 bases and J gave up 0 bases, with 20 bases separating them. Germline loops: CDR1 MGHRA, CDR2 YSYEKL. CDR3 DNA: TGCGCCAGCAGCCAACAACCCCGGTCGGGGATCTTCTCTGGAAACACCATATATTTT. Its translation is CASSQQPRSGIFSGNTIYF.

This chain connects TRBV18 to TRBJ2-7, with TRBD2 matching over 8 bases. V dropped 4 bases and J dropped 6; count of bases not matched to a gene: 8. This CDR3 is 14 amino acids long. From germline, CDR1 is KGHSH and CDR2 LQKENI. As DNA, the CDR3 is TGTGCCAGCTCACAAGCGGGAGTCAACTTCGAGCAGTACTTC. It is translated as CASSQAGVNFEQYF.

The V call is TRBV9, the J call TRBJ1-2; maybe TRBD1 (5 bases). V gave up 4 bases and J gave up 1 base, with 8 bases separating them. The length of the CDR3 is 13 residues. Germline values: CDR1 SGDLS, CDR2 YYNGEE. This chain's CDR3 is CASSRDFNYGYTF. Written as DNA, the CDR3 is TGTGCCAGCAGCCGGGACTTTAACTATGGCTACACCTTC.

V is TRBV10-2 and J is TRBJ2-7; tentatively, D is TRBD2 (6 bases). Trimming stripped 3 bases from V and 2 bases from J, with 8 bases between. Germline-derived CDR1 and CDR2 are WSHSY and SAAADI. The CDR3 runs to 13 residues. The CDR3, as DNA: TGCGCCAGCAGTGACGGGGGACCCTACGAGCAGTACTTC. Protein product: CASSDGGPYEQYF.